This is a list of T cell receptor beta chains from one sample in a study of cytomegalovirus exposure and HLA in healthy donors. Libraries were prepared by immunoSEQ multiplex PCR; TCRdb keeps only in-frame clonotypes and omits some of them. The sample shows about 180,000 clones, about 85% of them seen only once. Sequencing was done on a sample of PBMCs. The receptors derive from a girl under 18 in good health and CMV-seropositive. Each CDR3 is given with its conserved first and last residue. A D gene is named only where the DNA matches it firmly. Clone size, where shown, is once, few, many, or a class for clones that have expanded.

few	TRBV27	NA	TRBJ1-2	TGTGCCAGCAGTTTATCCCCCGGGGAAGCGAAGTATGGCTACACCTTC	CASSLSPGEAKYGYTF
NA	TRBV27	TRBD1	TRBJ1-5	TGTGCCAGCAGTTTACGGACAGGGGATAATAGCAATCAGCCCCAGCATTTT	CASSLRTGDNSNQPQHF
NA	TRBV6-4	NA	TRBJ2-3	TGTGCCAGCAGTGAGGGCAGCACTAGCACAGATACGCAGTATTTT	CASSEGSTSTDTQYF
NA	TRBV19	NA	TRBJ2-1	TGTGCCAGTAGTGTCCTCGAAGTAGCGATCAATGAGCAGTTCTTC	CASSVLEVAINEQFF
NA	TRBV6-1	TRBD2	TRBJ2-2	TGTGCCACGGGGAGGGTCACCGGGGAGCTGTTTTTT	CATGRVTGELFF
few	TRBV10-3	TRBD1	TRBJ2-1	TGTGCCATCAGTGAGTCGGACAGGGGGTCCTACAATGAGCAGTTCTTC	CAISESDRGSYNEQFF
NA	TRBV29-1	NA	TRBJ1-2	TGCAGCGTTGAAGGACAGTACACTCCCTATGGCTACACCTTC	CSVEGQYTPYGYTF
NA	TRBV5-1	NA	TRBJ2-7	TGCGCGAGCAGCTTTCTCCTCTCCTACGAGCAGTACTTC	CASSFLLSYEQYF
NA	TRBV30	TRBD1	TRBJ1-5	TGTGCCTGGAGTCCCGGACAGGGAGGACAGCCCCAGCATTTT	CAWSPGQGGQPQHF
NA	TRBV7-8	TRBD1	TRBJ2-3	TGTGCCAGCAGCTTAAGCGGACAGGGGACAGATACGCAGTATTTT	CASSLSGQGTDTQYF
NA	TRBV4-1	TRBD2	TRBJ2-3	TGCGCCAGCAGCAAGTTGACTAGCGTAACTAGCACAGATACGCAGTATTTT	CASSKLTSVTSTDTQYF
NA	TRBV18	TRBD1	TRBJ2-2	TGTGCCAGCTCACCGGGGACAGAATACACCGGGGAGCTGTTTTTT	CASSPGTEYTGELFF
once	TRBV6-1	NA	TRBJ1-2	TGTGCCAGCAGTGAAACCCCCTCGAGTGGCTACACCTTC	CASSETPSSGYTF
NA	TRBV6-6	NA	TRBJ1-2	TGTGCCAGCAGTCTGGCGGGGGGCACTGGCTACACCTTC	CASSLAGGTGYTF
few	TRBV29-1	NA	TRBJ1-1	TGCAGCGTTAACACGCAGGGGCTGTGGACTGAAGCTTTCTTT	CSVNTQGLWTEAFF
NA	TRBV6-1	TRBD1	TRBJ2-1	TGTGCCAGCAGTGCTACGGACAGGGGGCGTGGTGAGCAGTTCTTC	CASSATDRGRGEQFF
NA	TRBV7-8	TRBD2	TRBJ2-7	TGTGCCAGCAGCTTAGCCCTAGCGGTTATGAGCTCCTACGAGCAGTACTTC	CASSLALAVMSSYEQYF
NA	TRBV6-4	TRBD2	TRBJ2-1	TGTGCCAGCAGTCTCGCCGGGACTAGCGGGAGTGATGAGCAGTTCTTC	CASSLAGTSGSDEQFF
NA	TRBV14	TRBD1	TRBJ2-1	TGTGCCAGCAGCCAAGATAGGGACAGGGGAAGATGGGCCTACAATGAGCAGTTCTTC	CASSQDRDRGRWAYNEQFF
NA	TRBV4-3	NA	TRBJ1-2	TGCGCCAGCAGCCAAGTAGCAGGGTCTAACTATGGCTACACCTTC	CASSQVAGSNYGYTF
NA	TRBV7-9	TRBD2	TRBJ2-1	TGTGCCAGCAGCTTAGCCGGGGGACTAGGATCCAATGAGCAGTTCTTC	CASSLAGGLGSNEQFF
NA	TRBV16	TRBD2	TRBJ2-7	TGTGCCAGCAGCCAATTCGTTTCGAACGGGAGGAGCGCAGACGAGCAGTACTTC	CASSQFVSNGRSADEQYF
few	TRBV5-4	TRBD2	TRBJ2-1	TGTGCCAGCAGCTACGCTAGCGGGATAGTGGAAACGAATGAGCAGTTCTTC	CASSYASGIVETNEQFF
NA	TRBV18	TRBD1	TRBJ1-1	TGTGCCAGCTCACCAATAACAGGGGCTGCTGAAGCTTTCTTT	CASSPITGAAEAFF
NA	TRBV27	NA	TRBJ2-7	TGTGCCAGCAGTTTATCGCCAAGACTAGGGTCCTACGAGCAGTACTTC	CASSLSPRLGSYEQYF
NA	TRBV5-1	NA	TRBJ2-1	NA	CASSLFGPGVVPYNEQFF
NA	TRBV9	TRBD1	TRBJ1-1	TGTGCCAGCAGCGTCCCACAGGGGGAAGCTTTCTTT	CASSVPQGEAFF
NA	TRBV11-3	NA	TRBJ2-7	TGTGCCAGCAGCCAGATTGGAAGCGGCGAGCAGTACTTC	CASSQIGSGEQYF
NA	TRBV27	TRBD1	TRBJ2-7	TGTGCCAGCAGTTCGGGACAGGGACAATCCTACGAGCAGTACTTC	CASSSGQGQSYEQYF
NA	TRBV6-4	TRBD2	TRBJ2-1	TGTGCCAGCAGTGACGCCCCTAGCGGGGTAAATGAGCAGTTCTTC	CASSDAPSGVNEQFF
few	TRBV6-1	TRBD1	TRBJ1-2	TGTGCCAGCAGCCCGGACAGGGCGACCTATGGCTACACCTTC	CASSPDRATYGYTF
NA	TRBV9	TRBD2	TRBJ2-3	TGTGCCAGCAGCACAGCGGGAGTAGTGACAGATACGCAGTATTTT	CASSTAGVVTDTQYF
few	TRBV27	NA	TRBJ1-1	TGTGCCAGCAGTTTATCGCCGGCAGGGAACACTGAAGCTTTCTTT	CASSLSPAGNTEAFF
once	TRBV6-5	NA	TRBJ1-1	TGTGCCAGCAGTCTTACATACAGGGACACTGAAGCTTTCTTT	CASSLTYRDTEAFF
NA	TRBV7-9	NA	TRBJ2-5	TGTGCCAGCAGCTTAGATACGGTGACAGCCAAAGAGACCCAGTACTTC	CASSLDTVTAKETQYF
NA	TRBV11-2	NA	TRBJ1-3	TGTGCCAGCAGCTTAAACGGGGTCTCTGGAAACACCATATATTTT	CASSLNGVSGNTIYF
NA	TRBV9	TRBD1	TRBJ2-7	TGTGCCAGCAGCGGTCGGGACAGATCCTACGAGCAGTACTTC	CASSGRDRSYEQYF
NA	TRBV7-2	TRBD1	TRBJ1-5	TGTGCCAGCAGCGACAGGGTTTGGCAGCCCCAGCATTTT	CASSDRVWQPQHF
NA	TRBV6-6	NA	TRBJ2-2	TGTGCCAGCAGTTACCTCCACTCCGGGGAGCTGTTTTTT	CASSYLHSGELFF
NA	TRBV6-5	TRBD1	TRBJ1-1	TGTGCCAGCAGTTACTCAGGGACAGGGGCCTGGGGAGCTTTCTTT	CASSYSGTGAWGAFF
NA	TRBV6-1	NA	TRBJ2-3	TGTGCCAGCAGTGAGCGGGGTCCGATCTATACGCAGTATTTT	CASSERGPIYTQYF
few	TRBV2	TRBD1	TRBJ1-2	TGTGCCAGCAGTTTCGACAGGGTACGTTATGGCTACACCTTC	CASSFDRVRYGYTF
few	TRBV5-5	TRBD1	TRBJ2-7	TGTGCCAGCAGCGCGACAGGGACCCGCTCCTACGAGCAGTACTTC	CASSATGTRSYEQYF
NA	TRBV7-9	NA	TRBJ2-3	TGTGCCAGCAGCTTAGCGGTCAAGTGGAGAGATACGCAGTATTTT	CASSLAVKWRDTQYF
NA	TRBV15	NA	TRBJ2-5	TGTGCCACCAGCAGAGAACCTAAGGAGACCCAGTACTTC	CATSREPKETQYF
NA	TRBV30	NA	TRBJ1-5	TGTGCCTGGAGTGTAGGGGGGGATGGCAATCAGCCCCAGCATTTT	CAWSVGGDGNQPQHF
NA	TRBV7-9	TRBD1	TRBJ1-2	TGTGCCAGCAGCTTAGCGATGGCAGGGGGAGATGGCTACACCTTC	CASSLAMAGGDGYTF
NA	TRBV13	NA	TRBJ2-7	TGTGCCAGCAGCCCTATCGCAGAGGTAGCCGGCTACGAGCAGTACTTC	CASSPIAEVAGYEQYF
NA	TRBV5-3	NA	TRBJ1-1	TGTGCCAGAAGCTTCCTGAGTTCCACTGAAGCTTTCTTT	CARSFLSSTEAFF
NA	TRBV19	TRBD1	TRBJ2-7	TGTGCCAGTAGTTGGGACAGGGGGTCGTTTTCCTACGAGCAGTACTTC	CASSWDRGSFSYEQYF
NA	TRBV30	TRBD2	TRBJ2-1	TGTGCCTGGAGTGTATGGTTCGGCCGGAGGCGGGAGGGCCTGTCGGAGCAGTTCTTC	CAWSVWFGRRREGLSEQFF
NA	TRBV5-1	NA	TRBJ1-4	TGCGCCAGCAGCCTTGGAGCGGGGGCCGGGGAAAAACTGTTTTTT	CASSLGAGAGEKLFF
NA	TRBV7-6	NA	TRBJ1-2	TGTGCCAGCAGCCCACAGGGAGCCTATGGCTACACCTTC	CASSPQGAYGYTF
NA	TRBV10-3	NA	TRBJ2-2	TGTGCCAGCGCCGGGACCACAACAACCGGGGGGCTGTTTTTT	CASAGTTTTGGLFF
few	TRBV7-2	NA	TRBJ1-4	TGTGCCAGCAGCTTAGTTTCAGGGGATGCTGAAAAACTGTTTTTT	CASSLVSGDAEKLFF